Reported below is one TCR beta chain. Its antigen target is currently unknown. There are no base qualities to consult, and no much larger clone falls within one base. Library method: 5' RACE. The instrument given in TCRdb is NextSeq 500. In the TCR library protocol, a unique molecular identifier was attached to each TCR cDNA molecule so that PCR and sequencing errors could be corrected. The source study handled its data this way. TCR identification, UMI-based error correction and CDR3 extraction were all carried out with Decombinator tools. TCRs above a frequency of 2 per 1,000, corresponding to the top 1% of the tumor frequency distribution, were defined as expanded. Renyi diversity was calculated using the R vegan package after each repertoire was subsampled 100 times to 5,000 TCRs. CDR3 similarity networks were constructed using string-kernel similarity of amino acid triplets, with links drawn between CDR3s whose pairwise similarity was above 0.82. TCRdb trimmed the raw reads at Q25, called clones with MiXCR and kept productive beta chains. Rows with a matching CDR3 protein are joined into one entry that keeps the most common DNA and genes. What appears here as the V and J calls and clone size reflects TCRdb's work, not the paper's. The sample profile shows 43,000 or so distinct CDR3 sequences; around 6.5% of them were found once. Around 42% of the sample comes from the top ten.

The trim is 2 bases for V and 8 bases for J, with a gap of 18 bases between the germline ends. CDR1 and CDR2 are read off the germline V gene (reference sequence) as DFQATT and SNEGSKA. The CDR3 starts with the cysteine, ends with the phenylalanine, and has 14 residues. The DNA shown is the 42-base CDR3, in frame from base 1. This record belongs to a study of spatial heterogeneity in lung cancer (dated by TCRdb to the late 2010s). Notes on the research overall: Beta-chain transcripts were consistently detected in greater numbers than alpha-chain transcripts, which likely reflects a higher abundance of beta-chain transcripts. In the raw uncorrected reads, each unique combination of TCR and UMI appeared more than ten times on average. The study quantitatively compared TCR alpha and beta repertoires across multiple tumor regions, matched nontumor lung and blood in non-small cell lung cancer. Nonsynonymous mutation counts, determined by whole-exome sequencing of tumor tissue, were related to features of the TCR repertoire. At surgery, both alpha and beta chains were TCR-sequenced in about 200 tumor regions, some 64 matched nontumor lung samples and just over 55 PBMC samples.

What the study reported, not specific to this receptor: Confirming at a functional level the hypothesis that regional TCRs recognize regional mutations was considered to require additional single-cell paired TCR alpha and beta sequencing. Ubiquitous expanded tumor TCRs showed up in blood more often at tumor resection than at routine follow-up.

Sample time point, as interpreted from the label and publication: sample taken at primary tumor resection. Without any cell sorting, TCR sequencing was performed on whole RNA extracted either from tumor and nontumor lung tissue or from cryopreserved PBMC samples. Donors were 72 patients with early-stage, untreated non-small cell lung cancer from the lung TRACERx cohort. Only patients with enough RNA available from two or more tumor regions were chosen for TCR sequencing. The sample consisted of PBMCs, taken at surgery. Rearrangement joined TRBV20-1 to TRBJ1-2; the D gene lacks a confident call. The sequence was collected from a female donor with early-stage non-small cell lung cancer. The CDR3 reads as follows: CSARPRETVLGYTF. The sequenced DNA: TGCAGTGCTAGACCCCGAGAAACGGTATTGGGCTACACCTTC.